The 2 T cell receptor beta chains below all came from one sample that was sequenced in a study of cytomegalovirus exposure and HLA in healthy donors. The PCR was carried out with 60 Vbeta primers and 13 Jbeta primers. Generated by immunoSEQ multiplex PCR, the TCRdb table keeps only in-frame clones and is missing some. The table lists about 110,000 clones, less than 85% of them singletons. Sequenced sample: PBMCs. The receptors shown here come from a man in his 60s in good health and CMV-seronegative.

The gene calls are TRBV7-9 and TRBJ1-1, with unresolved D. The V gene lost 3 bases and the J gene lost 0 bases, with 5 bases spanning the gap. The germline V gene has CDR1 SEHNR and CDR2 FQNEAQ (reference sequence). There are 13 residues in the CDR3. Written as DNA, the CDR3 is TGTGCCAGCAGCTTGTCCGTGAACACTGAAGCTTTCTTT. Translation: CASSLSVNTEAFF.

This clone was observed once. The V call is TRBV5-4, the J call TRBJ2-7; 7 bases agree with TRBD1. The CDR3 loop spans 13 amino acids. Germline V gives CDR1 SGHNT, CDR2 YYREEE (reference sequence). Trimming cost V 3 bases and J 3 bases; bases outside gene matches: 3. CDR3 protein: CASSSRDSYEQYV. As DNA, the CDR3 is TGTGCCAGCAGCTCCCGGGACAGCTACGAGCAGTACGTC.